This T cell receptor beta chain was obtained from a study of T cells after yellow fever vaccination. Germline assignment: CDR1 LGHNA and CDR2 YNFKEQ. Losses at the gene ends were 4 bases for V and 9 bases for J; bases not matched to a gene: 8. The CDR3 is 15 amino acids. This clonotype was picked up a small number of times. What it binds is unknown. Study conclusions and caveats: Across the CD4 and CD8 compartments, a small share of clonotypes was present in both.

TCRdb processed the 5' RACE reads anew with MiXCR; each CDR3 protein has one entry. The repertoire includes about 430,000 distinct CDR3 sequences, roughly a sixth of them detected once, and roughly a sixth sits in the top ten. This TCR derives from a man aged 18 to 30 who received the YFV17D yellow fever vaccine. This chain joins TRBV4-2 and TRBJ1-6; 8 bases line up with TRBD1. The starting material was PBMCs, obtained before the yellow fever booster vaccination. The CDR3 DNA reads TGTGCCAGCAGCCGAGGACAGGGCGAGGCTTCACCCCTCCACTTT. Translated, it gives CASSRGQGEASPLHF.